A selection of T cell receptor beta chains follows, all from one sample in a study of PD-L1 blockade in urothelial cancer. Sequencing was performed with immunoSEQ multiplex PCR; in TCRdb, only in-frame clones are kept and a portion is missing. The sample yields 45,000 to 55,000 clones, more than 80% seen once. The material was PBMCs, obtained around atezolizumab (anti-PD-L1) treatment. The receptors were gathered from a man aged 45-65 years with urothelial cancer. Each CDR3 is given with its conserved first and last residue. The D gene is left open where the match is weak. For some rows the clone size is stated as once, few or many, or as a class when expanded; others skip it.

v_call,d_call,clone_size,j_call,cdr3_nt,cdr3_aa
TRBV5-1,TRBD1,NA,TRBJ2-5,TGCGCCAGCAGCTTGGTTCCGACAGGGGGCCGAGAGACCCAGTACTTC,CASSLVPTGGRETQYF
TRBV5-4,NA,NA,TRBJ2-7,TGTGCCAGCAGCCCAGGACAGAGGAACGAGCAGTACTTC,CASSPGQRNEQYF
TRBV5-4,TRBD2,NA,TRBJ2-7,TGTGCCAGCAGCTTGGGGACTAGCGGGAGGCTCTACGAGCAGTACTTC,CASSLGTSGRLYEQYF
TRBV7-2,TRBD2,once,TRBJ2-7,TGTGCCAGCAGCTTACCCACGGACGGCCGGGAGGACTTC,CASSLPTDGREDF
TRBV5-1,TRBD2,NA,TRBJ2-3,TGCGCCAGCAGCTCGGGACTAGCGGGAGGGTCAGATACGCAGTATTTT,CASSSGLAGGSDTQYF
TRBV7-6,TRBD1,NA,TRBJ1-6,TGTGCCAGCAGCCCTGGACAGGCTTCTAATTCACCCCTCCACTTT,CASSPGQASNSPLHF
TRBV7-2,NA,NA,TRBJ1-2,TGTGCCAGCCAGGGGCCGAACTATGGCTACACCTTC,CASQGPNYGYTF
TRBV4-3,NA,NA,TRBJ1-1,TGCGCCAGCAGCCAGGGCGCCTGGACTGAAGCTTTCTTT,CASSQGAWTEAFF
TRBV18,NA,NA,TRBJ1-1,TGTGCCAGCTCACCTAGACCCCGACAGGAATGGACTGAAGCTTTCTTT,CASSPRPRQEWTEAFF
TRBV28,TRBD1,NA,TRBJ2-1,TGTGCCAGCAGTTTGGACAGGGTAATTAGAAATGAGCAGTTCTTC,CASSLDRVIRNEQFF
TRBV6-1,NA,NA,TRBJ2-7,TGTGCCAGCAGCAGGGTGGGGACTCCTACTGAGCAGTACTTC,CASSRVGTPTEQYF
TRBV5-8,NA,NA,TRBJ1-1,TGTGCCAGCAGCAGACTTACAGGGCAGAGGAACACTGAAGCTTTCTTT,CASSRLTGQRNTEAFF
TRBV2,NA,NA,TRBJ1-1,TGTGCCAGCTCTTTGAACACTGAAGCTTTCTTT,CASSLNTEAFF
TRBV15,NA,NA,TRBJ1-2,TGTGCCACCAGCAGAGATCTTGCAGCTAGCTATGGCTACACCTTC,CATSRDLAASYGYTF
TRBV19,NA,NA,TRBJ1-2,TGTGCCAGTAGTATTCAGGGGACCCATGGCTACACCTTC,CASSIQGTHGYTF
TRBV4-1,NA,few,TRBJ1-3,TGCGCCAGCAGCCTTGAAGCGGCTGGAAACACCATATATTTT,CASSLEAAGNTIYF
TRBV30,NA,NA,TRBJ2-7,TGTGCCTGGAGTTTACTGGTCTACGAGCAGTACTTC,CAWSLLVYEQYF
TRBV7-8,NA,NA,TRBJ2-1,TGTGCCAGCAGCTTAGAAGGGACAATTAACAATGAGCAGTTCTTC,CASSLEGTINNEQFF
TRBV7-9,NA,once,TRBJ1-4,TGTGCCAGCAGCCCCCAAGAAGTGAAGGGACACCTCTCCGAAAAACTGTTTTTT,CASSPQEVKGHLSEKLFF
TRBV2,TRBD1,few,TRBJ2-3,TGTGCGACAGGGAACACAGATACGCAGTATTTT,CATGNTDTQYF
TRBV19,TRBD2,NA,TRBJ2-7,TGTGCCAGTAGGACTAGCGGGTCCACCTACGAGCAGTACTTC,CASRTSGSTYEQYF
TRBV6-5,TRBD2,NA,TRBJ2-7,TGTGCCAGCAGAATGGGGGGAGGGCCGGGGGAGCAGTACTTC,CASRMGGGPGEQYF
TRBV9,NA,NA,TRBJ2-3,TGTGCCAGCAGCGTCGGGCGGGGAAGCACAGATACGCAGTATTTT,CASSVGRGSTDTQYF
TRBV27,TRBD1,NA,TRBJ1-2,TGTGCCAGCAGAACAGGGGGATATGGCTACACCTTC,CASRTGGYGYTF
TRBV7-2,TRBD1,NA,TRBJ2-1,TGTGCCAGCAGCCAATTTCTACAGGGGAGCGCTTCCTACAATGAGCAGTTCTTC,CASSQFLQGSASYNEQFF
TRBV4-3,NA,NA,TRBJ2-3,TGCGCCAGCAGCCAAGAACCAGGGGTGACTCCGACAGATACGCAGTATTTT,CASSQEPGVTPTDTQYF
TRBV19,NA,NA,TRBJ2-3,TGTGCCAGTAGTTTGGACACCAACACAGATACGCAGTATTTT,CASSLDTNTDTQYF
TRBV6-5,NA,NA,TRBJ1-2,TGTGCCAGCAGTTATGGCACAGGAGGGGGCTACACCTTC,CASSYGTGGGYTF
TRBV9,TRBD2,NA,TRBJ2-2,TGTGCCAGCAGCGTAGGTCTAGCGGGAGCAGCCGGGGAGCTGTTTTTT,CASSVGLAGAAGELFF
TRBV19,TRBD1,NA,TRBJ2-5,TGTGCCAGTAGTATAGGAGGCAGGGGGTCGGAGACCCAGTACTTC,CASSIGGRGSETQYF
TRBV6-5,TRBD1,NA,TRBJ2-3,TGTGCCAGCAGTTCAGAGACAGGGGGCACAGATACGCAGTATTTT,CASSSETGGTDTQYF
TRBV27,TRBD2,NA,TRBJ2-5,TGTGCCAGCAACCCTAGCGGGAGCCCCCGGGAGACCCAGTACTTC,CASNPSGSPRETQYF
TRBV7-2,NA,NA,TRBJ2-1,TGTGCCAGCAGCTTAGCTGGGGGCTTTGGATACAATGAGCAGTTCTTC,CASSLAGGFGYNEQFF
TRBV7-2,TRBD1,NA,TRBJ2-5,TGTGCCAGCAGCGCAGGCGGGACAGGGGGGGAGACCCAGTACTTC,CASSAGGTGGETQYF
TRBV19,NA,NA,TRBJ1-3,TGTGCCAGTAAGCCCCAGGTCTCTGGAAACACCATATATTTT,CASKPQVSGNTIYF
TRBV7-2,TRBD2,NA,TRBJ2-2,TGTGCCAGCAGCACACCCCTAGCGGGGTCGAACACCGGGGAGCTGTTTTTT,CASSTPLAGSNTGELFF
TRBV10-3,TRBD2,NA,TRBJ2-3,TGTGCCATCAGTGAGTCGCCAGGGAGGCTAGCGGGAGGAGATACGCAGTATTTT,CAISESPGRLAGGDTQYF
TRBV29-1,TRBD2,NA,TRBJ2-1,TGCAGCGTTTCCCGTGCGGGAGCTAACAATGAGCAGTTCTTC,CSVSRAGANNEQFF
TRBV5-1,NA,NA,TRBJ2-7,TGCGCCAGCAGCTTTTCCGTCGGAGGACTAACGATACCCTACGAGCAGTACTTC,CASSFSVGGLTIPYEQYF
TRBV7-9,TRBD1,once,TRBJ2-1,TGTGCCAGCAGCCGGCCAAGGACAGGCTTGAATGAGCAGTTCTTC,CASSRPRTGLNEQFF
TRBV19,NA,once,TRBJ2-7,TGTGCCAGTAGTATGAACAGCCCCTACGAGCAGTACTTC,CASSMNSPYEQYF
TRBV28,NA,NA,TRBJ1-2,TGTGCCAGCAGTTTAGGCGGGGGCGCCCATGGCTACACCTTC,CASSLGGGAHGYTF
TRBV9,NA,NA,TRBJ2-4,TGTGCCAGCAGCCCCAAGGACACCCGATTAGCCAAAAACATTCAGTACTTC,CASSPKDTRLAKNIQYF
TRBV21-1,NA,NA,TRBJ2-7,TGTGCCAGCAAAAACCCGGGACAGGGGGCACTTACGGGAACCTACGAGCAGTACTTC,CASKNPGQGALTGTYEQYF
TRBV4-1,NA,NA,TRBJ2-3,TGCGCCAGCAGCCAAGTGGGGCTAGCGCACACAGATACGCAGTATTTT,CASSQVGLAHTDTQYF
TRBV6-5,NA,NA,TRBJ1-4,TGTGCCAGCAGTTACAGGGGTCCTAATGAAAAACTGTTTTTT,CASSYRGPNEKLFF
TRBV4-3,NA,NA,TRBJ1-2,TGCGCCAGCAGCCAAGGGGCCGGTCTCTATGGCTACACCTTC,CASSQGAGLYGYTF
TRBV7-9,TRBD1,few,TRBJ2-7,TGTGCCAGCAGCTTAGTGGTGACAGGGGGCTCCTACGAGCAGTACTTC,CASSLVVTGGSYEQYF
TRBV30,TRBD2,NA,TRBJ2-7,TGTGCCTGGAGTGTACCTAGCGGGGGCTACGAGCAGTACTTC,CAWSVPSGGYEQYF
TRBV27,NA,NA,TRBJ2-7,TGTGCCAGCAGTCCGAGGAACAGGCGAGAATACGAGCAGTACTTC,CASSPRNRREYEQYF
TRBV9,NA,NA,TRBJ2-3,TGTGCCAGCAGCGGGATGGGGGGAACAGATACGCAGTATTTT,CASSGMGGTDTQYF
TRBV5-6,NA,NA,TRBJ2-7,TGTGCCAGCAGCTTGTTCCCACGCGGCAGCCCCTCCTACGAGCAGTACTTC,CASSLFPRGSPSYEQYF